The rows below give T cell receptor beta chains drawn from one sample of a study of blood T cell repertoires in COVID-19. Assay: immunoSEQ multiplex PCR; the TCRdb copy retains only in-frame clones and omits some. The table shows tens of thousands of clones, with about four fifths occurring only once. Specimen: peripheral blood. These receptors were taken from a human donor in a cohort sampled during active COVID-19. Both conserved end residues are trimmed from each CDR3.

len	v_gene	CDR3aa
9	TRBV3-1/TRBV3-2	ASGRDTEAF
13	TRBV18	ASSPLQGVYGEQY
12	TRBV6-1	ASSEGGGAETQY
14	TRBV6-2/TRBV6-3	ASSYSSGVMNTEAF
15	TRBV5-1	ASSPAPIAGGGNEQF
13	TRBV10-3	AISDVGQMNTEAF
11	TRBV6-5	ASSRLAENEQY
14	TRBV18	ASSPGSGQGEYAIY
13	TRBV28	ASSFPGQDTGELF
14	TRBV15	ATSRGTGGDTDTQY
11	TRBV12-3/TRBV12-4	ASRRTNTDTQY
12	TRBV3-1/TRBV3-2	ASSQAGEKGEQY
12	TRBV5-4	ASSLGGQAPGKY
13	TRBV9	ASSVGPGETGELF
9	TRBV9	ASSLADTQY
14	TRBV9	ASSTGEGRSDQPQH
9	TRBV30	AGQGSYEQY
15	TRBV5-1	ASSSITGTGSVGELF
13	TRBV5-1	ASSFSGGSSYEQY
11	TRBV2	ASSEATGYGYT
14	TRBV5-4	ASSGRQVASYQPQH
12	TRBV2	ASSPRDPNQPQH
12	TRBV6-5	ASRGSGARETQY
12	TRBV24-1	ATSDGGDNQPQH
14	TRBV19	ASSIDGGTGGIGYT
16	TRBV24-1	ATSTAGIGSSGANVLT
13	TRBV7-8	ASSLKPSGADTQY
13	TRBV5-1	ASPEGQGRTGELF
13	TRBV28	ASVKAGGIHNEQF
12	TRBV6-5	ASEFQGLNNEQF
14	TRBV5-1	ASSPMGGYMNTEAF
12	TRBV23-1	ASSPPGQGYEQY
10	TRBV3-1/TRBV3-2	ASKSGGNEQF
12	TRBV7-2	ASSRRQSYNEQF
13	TRBV30	AWSVLRGQGAEAF
15	TRBV28	ASRSGTSGRARNEQF
15	TRBV5-5	ASSVGARDRGTDTQY
13	TRBV7-2	ASSSGTRGYNEQF
14	TRBV7-8	ASSPKPGLARNEQF
15	TRBV13	ASSLKSPGTGHYEQY
14	TRBV28	ASSLSRSKGANEQF
13	TRBV6-5	ASSTTGQGGLVAF
13	TRBV4-1	ASSQGPVLQETQY
13	TRBV7-8	ASSPTRDRNSPLH
12	TRBV10-3	AISESTGADTQY